These 30 T cell receptor beta chains came from one sample sequenced in a study of neurological immune-mediated disorders. The time point is: technical triplicate 3. TCRdb passed the 5' RACE reads through MiXCR, listing each CDR3 protein once. Of about 44,000 distinct CDR3 sequences in the sample, 20% to 25% are singletons; the top ten hold roughly 4.7%. Sequenced input: PBMCs. The source is a man in his sixties with HTLV-1-associated myelopathy (HAM/TSP).

There are many counts of this clonotype. V usage is TRBV7-9 and J usage is TRBJ1-3, with D hard to call. The CDR3 spans 13 residues. Germline V gene lookup returns CDR1 SEHNR and CDR2 FQNEAQ (reference sequence). The germline V and J ends were trimmed by 8 bases and 4 bases, with 12 bases remaining between them. This CDR3 reads CASVENRGNTIYF. CDR3 nucleotide sequence: TGTGCCAGCGTGGAAAACCGGGGAAACACCATATATTTT.

This clonotype was seen repeatedly, ten times or more. This chain uses TRBV29-1 with TRBJ1-1; D is perhaps TRBD1 (5 bases). The CDR3 runs 13 residues. Trimming pared 5 bases from V and 5 bases from J, leaving 15 bases between. Germline CDR1 reads SQVTM; CDR2 reads ANQGSEA. CDR3 bases: TGCAGCGTTCTCCCTAGGGAGGGGACTGAAGCTTTCTTT. It translates to CSVLPREGTEAFF. Supplemented by reference TRBV29-1 and TRBJ1-1, the full variable domain reads SAVISQKPSRDICQRGTSLTIQCQVDSQVTMMFWYRQQPGQSLTLIATANQGSEATYESGFVIDKFPISRPNLTFSTLTVSNMSPEDSSIYLCSVLPREGTEAFFGQGTRLTVV.

This clonotype was detected many times. The chain carries TRBV6-1 and TRBJ2-2, with 11 bases identical to TRBD1. The ends lost 6 bases at V and 6 bases at J; junction bases unmatched: 3. The CDR3 totals 14 residues. Germline V lookup: CDR1 MNHNS, CDR2 SASEGT. Written as DNA, the CDR3 is TGTGCCAGCAGAGAGGGACAGGGGGCCGGGGAGCTGTTTTTT. Protein: CASREGQGAGELFF.

The table lists this clonotype with many counts. The chain couples TRBV29-1 to TRBJ1-2, with 7 bases fitting TRBD1. V shed 3 bases, J shed 8 bases, and the junction held 12 bases outside the gene matches. This CDR3 is built from 14 residues. Germline V gene lookup returns CDR1 SQVTM and CDR2 ANQGSEA. For the CDR3, the DNA is TGCAGCGTTGATTCCATGGAGGGGGCTGGGGGCTACACCTTC. Residues: CSVDSMEGAGGYTF.

This chain uses TRBV19 with TRBJ2-1; 9 bases match TRBD2. The germline V gene has CDR1 LNHDA and CDR2 SQIVND (reference sequence). This CDR3 has 14 amino acids. Germline trimming cut 5 bases from V and 8 bases from J; bases unmatched to any gene: 7. DNA for the CDR3: TGTGCCAGTAGTCCCAGCGGGAGGCCCTATGAGCAGTTCTTC. This codes for CASSPSGRPYEQFF.

This clonotype occurred many times. The genes are TRBV18 and TRBJ2-3; D tentatively fits TRBD1 or TRBD2 (5 bases each). V lost 6 bases and J 3 bases, leaving 16 bases between the germline ends. The CDR3 spans 15 residues. Germline V gene sequence: CDR1 KGHSH, CDR2 LQKENI. Here the CDR3 reads CASSDFGANTDTQYF. CDR3 nucleotide sequence: TGTGCCAGCTCTGACTTCGGGGCCAATACAGATACGCAGTATTTT. The whole variable domain, remainder taken from reference TRBV18 and TRBJ2-3, is NAGVMQNPRHLVRRRGQEARLRCSPMKGHSHVYWYRQLPEEGLKFMVYLQKENIIDESGMPKERFSAEFPKEGPSILRIQQVVRGDSAAYFCASSDFGANTDTQYFGPGTRLTVL.

This clonotype appeared many times. V and J are TRBV14 and TRBJ2-1, with 12 bases lining up with TRBD2. This CDR3 spans 19 amino acids. Germline V gene data show CDR1 as SGHDN and CDR2 as FVKESK. The J segment lost 6 bases and the V segment lost 1 base, leaving 13 bases of the junction unmatched. The CDR3 bases are TGTGCCAGCAGCCAAGCCCGGACTAGCGGGGTGTTCTTTGGCAATGAGCAGTTCTTC. Protein product: CASSQARTSGVFFGNEQFF.

This clonotype was seen at least ten times. The chain is built from TRBV4-1 and TRBJ2-7; perhaps TRBD2 as D (6 bases). V shed 3 bases and J shed 0 bases, with 15 bases lying between them. The CDR3 totals 16 residues. Germline CDR1 MGHRA, CDR2 YSYEKL. CDR3 bases: TGCGCCAGCAGCCATCTAATAGCGGATAGCTCCTACGAGCAGTACTTC. Residues: CASSHLIADSSYEQYF.

The rearrangement links TRBV6-6 to TRBJ2-3; D is possibly TRBD2 (6 bases). Trimming removed 3 bases at V and 0 bases at J, with 10 bases between. There are 15 residues in the CDR3. Germline loops: CDR1 MNHNY, CDR2 SVGAGI (reference sequence). The CDR3 loop reads CASSYGGTSTDTQYF. The CDR3 DNA follows: TGTGCCAGCAGTTATGGCGGGACTAGCACAGATACGCAGTATTTT.

Concerning this clonotype: Sequence at one end of the junction differs from germline and may be a read error. V is TRBV20-1 and J is TRBJ1-6; the D gene is possibly TRBD1 (5 bases). Germline lookup yields CDR1 DFQATT and CDR2 SNEGSKA (reference sequence). CDR3 length: 13 residues. CDR3 in DNA: TGCAGTGCTAGAAGGGACCAGGGTTCACCCCTCAACTTT. Protein sequence: CSARRDQGSPLNF.

The DNA for the CDR3 is TGCGCCAGCAGCAGTCGTTGGGCTGGGGCCAACGTCCTGACTTTC. Its protein is CASSSRWAGANVLTF. V is TRBV5-1 and J is TRBJ2-6; unclear D gene. The germline V gene encodes CDR1 SGHRS and CDR2 YFSETQ. CDR3 length equals 15 residues. Trimming removed 4 bases from V and 2 bases from J, with 10 bases in between.

This clonotype was seen repeatedly, ten times or more. This chain joins TRBV6-5 and TRBJ1-4; D gene ambiguous. Trimming left V 4 bases short and J 4 bases short, with 7 bases between. This CDR3 has 13 residues. Germline CDR1 is MNHEY and CDR2 is SVGAGI. The chain's CDR3 is CASSSGLNEKLFF. In DNA form, the CDR3 reads TGTGCCAGCAGTTCCGGGCTTAATGAAAAACTGTTTTTT.

This clonotype was counted ten times or more. V usage is TRBV20-1 and J usage is TRBJ1-6; 8 bases align to TRBD1. The CDR3 is 13 amino acids. Losses at the gene ends were 5 bases for V and 9 bases for J; bases not matched to a gene: 6. CDR1 is DFQATT, CDR2 SNEGSKA, per germline (reference sequence). The CDR3 region is CSADRGSGSPLHF. Written as DNA, the CDR3 is TGCAGTGCTGACAGGGGTTCGGGTTCACCCCTCCACTTT.

This clonotype was observed at least ten times. CDR3 bases: TGTGCCAGCAGCTTAAGAGCTGGCGGAGCTTTCTTT. Translating it yields CASSLRAGGAFF. This chain connects TRBV13 to TRBJ1-1; D uncertain. Germline assignment: CDR1 PRHDT and CDR2 FYEKMQ (reference sequence). The CDR3 loop spans 12 amino acids. V shed 2 bases and J shed 10 bases, with 11 bases lying between them.

Concerning this clonotype: At one boundary the junction diverges from the germline segment, which might be a read error. The rearrangement uses TRBV5-6 and TRBJ1-2, with D hard to call. This CDR3 has 14 amino acids. Germline lookup yields CDR1 SGHDT and CDR2 YYEEEE. CDR3 protein: CASSFTAPPYGYTF. In DNA, the CDR3 is TGTGCCAGCAGCTTTACAGCCCCCCCCTATGGCTACACTTTC.

This clonotype is medium-sized within its sample. V and J are TRBV5-1 and TRBJ2-2, with 7 bases identical to TRBD2. V lost 1 base, J lost 1 base, and 1 base stayed unmatched. This CDR3 is 15 amino acids long. Germline CDR1 and CDR2: SGHRS and YFSETQ. The CDR3 spells CASSLTGGNTGELFF. CDR3 sequence (DNA): TGCGCCAGCAGCTTGACGGGAGGGAACACCGGGGAGCTGTTTTTT. Full variable domain (outside the CDR3, taken from reference TRBV5-1 and TRBJ2-2): KAGVTQTPRYLIKTRGQQVTLSCSPISGHRSVSWYQQTPGQGLQFLFEYFSETQRNKGNFPGRFSGRQFSNSRSEMNVSTLELGDSALYLCASSLTGGNTGELFFGEGSRLTVL.

The rearrangement links TRBV20-1 to TRBJ2-1, with 8 bases lining up with TRBD2. Germline assignment: CDR1 DFQATT and CDR2 SNEGSKA (reference sequence). This CDR3 comprises 15 residues. V was pared by 5 bases and J by 5 bases, with 11 bases of the junction left unmatched. The CDR3 coding sequence is TGCAGTGCTGCCCCCCTAGCGGGTCGCGACAATGAGCAGTTCTTC. It codes for CSAAPLAGRDNEQFF.

In this sample, this clonotype turned up a few times. The chain joins TRBV9 to TRBJ2-2; TRBD1 might be the D (5 bases). This CDR3 region has 14 residues. From germline, CDR1 is SGDLS and CDR2 YYNGEE. V was shortened by 3 bases and J by 3 bases, with 9 bases between the two germline ends. The CDR3 loop is CASSALRDTGELFF. CDR3 nucleotide sequence: TGTGCCAGCAGCGCCCTCAGGGACACCGGGGAGCTGTTTTTT.

This clonotype was detected many times. The chain carries TRBV20-1 and TRBJ2-4; the D gene is possibly TRBD2 (6 bases). Germline values: CDR1 DFQATT, CDR2 SNEGSKA (reference sequence). V was clipped by 3 bases and J by 3 bases, with 9 bases between them. This CDR3 has 13 residues. The DNA for the CDR3 is TGCAGTGCTAGGATGGACTACAAAAACATTCAGTACTTC. Amino acid sequence: CSARMDYKNIQYF.

This clonotype was observed many times. This sequence joins TRBV7-6 and TRBJ1-3; D not resolved. The CDR3 spans 13 residues. The ends were cut back, 5 bases at V and 4 bases at J, with 9 bases in the middle. Looked up from germline, CDR1 is SGHVS and CDR2 is FNYEAQ. Here the CDR3 reads CASSPPLGNTIYF. The CDR3 DNA sequence: TGTGCCAGCAGCCCCCCACTAGGAAACACCATATATTTT.

This clonotype was counted ten times or more. The CDR3 region has the DNA TGCGCCAGCTCAGTTGACGGGCAAAACATTCAGTACTTC. This codes for CASSVDGQNIQYF. V usage is TRBV5-1 and J usage is TRBJ2-4, with no clear D. This CDR3 contains 13 residues. Trimming took off 7 bases at V and 5 bases at J, with 13 bases between the two ends. From germline, CDR1 is SGHRS and CDR2 YFSETQ. Using reference TRBV5-1 and TRBJ2-4 for the parts outside the CDR3, the full variable domain is KAGVTQTPRYLIKTRGQQVTLSCSPISGHRSVSWYQQTPGQGLQFLFEYFSETQRNKGNFPGRFSGRQFSNSRSEMNVSTLELGDSALYLCASSVDGQNIQYFGAGTRLSVL.

This clonotype has at least ten counts. This chain uses TRBV29-1 with TRBJ2-1; possible D gene TRBD1, 6 bases. V shed 5 bases and J shed 8 bases, with 16 bases lying between them. Germline V CDR1 and CDR2: SQVTM, ANQGSEA. The CDR3 is made up of 13 amino acids. The CDR3 coding sequence is TGCAGCGTTTCTGGGGGCCCCGTGGATGAGCAGTTCTTC. Its protein is CSVSGGPVDEQFF.

The table lists this clonotype with a few counts. The rearrangement uses TRBV10-3 and TRBJ2-1; 9 positions match TRBD1. The CDR3 covers 17 residues. After removal of 5 bases from V and 5 bases from J, the junction contained 13 bases not matched to a gene. CDR1 is ENHRY, CDR2 SYGVKD, per germline. In DNA form, the CDR3 reads TGTGCCATCAGTCCTCACGCGGGACAGGGCAACGACAATGAGCAGTTCTTC. As protein: CAISPHAGQGNDNEQFF.

This clonotype appeared many times. V gene TRBV5-1 combines with J gene TRBJ2-3; possible D gene TRBD2, 6 bases. V gave up 0 bases and J gave up 3 bases, with 17 bases separating them. Germline lookup yields CDR1 SGHRS and CDR2 YFSETQ. The CDR3 is made up of 17 amino acids. The CDR3 coding sequence is TGCGCCAGCAGCTTGGGCGGCGGAGGGCAATGGACAGATACGCAGTATTTT. Amino acids: CASSLGGGGQWTDTQYF.

This clonotype was seen at least ten times. The rearrangement joins TRBV6-5 to TRBJ2-6, with 7 bases identical to TRBD1. The CDR3 has 15 amino acids. CDR1 MNHEY and CDR2 SVGAGI come from the germline V gene. Trimming cost V 5 bases and J 0 bases; bases outside gene matches: 1. The CDR3 DNA sequence: TGTGCCAGCAGTCGGGACAGCTCTGGGGCCAACGTCCTGACTTTC. Its translation: CASSRDSSGANVLTF.

This clonotype has a count of ten or more. The chain has TRBV4-1 and TRBJ2-5; D is unclear. With 1 base removed from V and 1 base from J, the gap between germline ends came to 7 bases. Germline loops: CDR1 MGHRA, CDR2 YSYEKL. The CDR3 length is 14 residues. The CDR3 nucleotides are TGCGCCAGCAGCCAAGCGCAAATCCAAGAGACCCAGTACTTC. Amino acid sequence: CASSQAQIQETQYF.

Many counts were recorded for this clonotype. This chain links TRBV7-9 with TRBJ2-2; 8 positions agree with TRBD1. V dropped 5 bases and J dropped 7; count of bases not matched to a gene: 12. The germline gives CDR1 SEHNR, CDR2 FQNEAQ (reference sequence). The CDR3 is made up of 16 amino acids. The CDR3 DNA follows: TGTGCCAGCAGCCGGACCGGGCAGGGGGCGAGCGGGGAGCTGTTTTTT. Its translation is CASSRTGQGASGELFF.

This clonotype was seen many times. The gene calls are TRBV6-1 and TRBJ2-5; D possibly corresponds to TRBD2 (7 bases). Trimming cost V 1 base and J 4 bases, with 10 bases left between them. Germline-derived CDR1 and CDR2 are MNHNS and SASEGT. This CDR3 is 14 amino acids long. CDR3: CASSEGGGAETQYF. In DNA form, the CDR3 reads TGTGCCAGCAGTGAAGGAGGGGGGGCAGAGACCCAGTACTTC.

Ten or more counts support this clonotype. The rearrangement links TRBV29-1 to TRBJ2-1; 14 bases are a match to TRBD2. This CDR3 spans 17 amino acids. Looked up from germline, CDR1 is SQVTM and CDR2 is ANQGSEA. V was pared by 3 bases and J by 3 bases, with 7 bases of the junction left unmatched. Here the CDR3 reads CSVDSGTSGSFYNEQFF. CDR3 DNA: TGCAGCGTTGATTCCGGGACTAGCGGGAGTTTCTACAATGAGCAGTTCTTC.

The V gene is TRBV9, the J gene TRBJ2-1; D gene uncertain. The V and J ends lost 5 bases and 5 bases respectively, with 8 bases between them. This CDR3 region has 12 residues. Germline CDR1 and CDR2: SGDLS and YYNGEE. CDR3: CASSKIDNEQFF. DNA for the CDR3: TGTGCCAGCAGTAAGATCGACAATGAGCAGTTCTTC.